This section outlines one T cell receptor beta chain sequence together with its context. Only a few counts were recorded for this clonotype. Its binding antigen is unknown. Base qualities are missing; no much larger clone stands one base away. The data are from a study of glioma-infiltrating T cells (dated by TCRdb to about 2016). With respect to the entire study: The study sequenced TCR alpha- and beta-chain repertoires from glioma tissue, from non-neoplastic brain tissue and from matched peripheral blood mononuclear cells. To gauge divergence between tissue and blood T-cell populations, every tissue-infiltrating repertoire was compared against the peripheral blood repertoire from the same patient. The paired cohort was made up of three low-grade glioma patients, about 8 primary glioblastoma patients and three non-glioma patients who contributed non-neoplastic brain tissue.

The iRepertoire nested amplicon-rescue multiplex PCR (arm-PCR) platform was used to amplify TCR alpha and beta CDR3 regions from RNA. One-step reverse transcription and amplification used about 85-400 ng of tissue mRNA or PBMC total RNA as input. After bead purification, a secondary multiplex PCR added Illumina adapters, and libraries were gel-purified between 200 and 400 bp. Demultiplexing relied on internal 6-nucleotide barcodes carried by the libraries. Sequencing of the libraries was done on an Illumina MiSeq using 2x220 or 2x250 nucleotide paired-end reads. The source study handled its data this way. Paired reads were merged with FLASH 1.2.11 and aligned to the GRCh37 human genome with BWA-MEM before extracting TRA and TRB reads. V and J assignment used an IMGT-derived reference of cassette sequences and CDR3 motifs that included pseudogenes. Reads were translated in three frames, and productive CDR3s were defined by a C…FGXG motif without stop codons. Unique combinations of V-J cassette pair and CDR3 amino acid sequence were defined as clonotypes. Filtering of reads was based on Hamming distance, with the threshold set by the sequence error rate of each sample in mapped regions. TCRdb took the public reads, trimmed them with fastp at Q25, ran MiXCR for clone calling and kept in-frame beta chains. Here each entry gathers all rows of one CDR3 protein and keeps the most common genes and DNA. TCRdb's processing, not the authors' own work, is the source of the V and J calls. A total of approximately 190,000 distinct CDR3 sequences appear in this sample, 30% to 40% of them only once. Just over 20% of the sample comes from the top ten.

At the junction V is shortened by 5 bases and J by 2 bases; bases outside the gene matches: 3. The CDR3 holds 15 amino acids from the cysteine to the phenylalanine. Left in the record is the CDR3 DNA by itself, 45 bases read in frame from the first base. CDR1 and CDR2, per the germline V gene, are SGHTA and FQGNSA. Broader findings and caveats from the paper: Small numbers underpinned the group comparisons: several glioblastoma patients, three low-grade glioma patients and three non-neoplastic patients. Tissue and blood shared very few CDR3 sequences, a result attributed to high CDR3 diversity and limited sampling. VJ-independent divergence between tissue and blood was lower than expected in non-neoplastic patients but higher than expected in all gliomas, particularly low-grade gliomas.

The sample consisted of glioma tissue, nonneoplastic brain tissue, or PBMCs (not recorded which). The sequence came from a human donor with low-grade glioma or glioblastoma, undergoing nonglioma brain surgery, or in good health (not recorded which). Recombination joined TRBV7-2 with TRBJ1-5, and 10 junction bases match TRBD1. DNA sequence: TGTGCCAGCAGCATCGGGACAGGGGGCAATCAGCCCCAGCATTTT. Its translation is CASSIGTGGNQPQHF.